Presented here are 28 T cell receptor beta chains from one specimen sequenced in a study of beta chain features in type 1 diabetes. Study findings and constraints: Shortening of TCRB CDR3s, moderate but significant, appeared in all four CD4+ subsets of Type 1 diabetes patients.

The antigens of these receptors remain unknown. The isolated RNA, all of it, was reverse transcribed, so expressed TCRB transcripts were what got sequenced. Sequencing used immunoSEQ multiplex PCR; TCRdb keeps in-frame clones, though not all of them. Counted here are about 15,000 clones, more than 60% occurring once; the ten biggest clones make up more than 2%. Sequenced: Tregs from blood. The receptors were gathered from a young man with type 1 diabetes.

V usage is TRBV19 and J usage is TRBJ2-3; D is possibly TRBD2 (7 bases). The CDR3 has 15 amino acids. The germline CDR1 and CDR2 sequences are LNHDA and SQIVND (reference sequence). Trimming left V 4 bases short and J 0 bases short, with 11 bases between. The CDR3 nucleotides read TGTGCCAGTAGTAGCGGGGGCCTTAGCACAGATACGCAGTATTTT. It encodes CASSSGGLSTDTQYF.

On this clone: Distinct nucleotide sequences in the sample also encode this CDR3. The chain employs TRBV4-1 and TRBJ2-3, with TRBD2 as a possible D gene (7 bases). The CDR3 length is 14 residues. The germline CDR1 and CDR2 sequences are MGHRA and YSYEKL. V lost 3 bases and J lost 3, with 10 bases in between. The CDR3 sequence is CASSQEGGTDTQYF. DNA of the CDR3: TGCGCCAGCAGCCAGGAGGGGGGGACAGATACGCAGTATTTT.

This clone was seen a single time. This chain uses TRBV6-1 with TRBJ2-2; tentatively, D is TRBD2 (5 bases). Germline V gene data show CDR1 as MNHNS and CDR2 as SASEGT. The CDR3 is 16 residues long. Trimming took 6 bases from V and 6 from J, leaving 20 bases between them. CDR3 in DNA: TGTGCCAGCAGCGAAACCCCGGGTAGCGTGGCCGGGGAGCTGTTTTTT. Translated: CASSETPGSVAGELFF.

The chain uses TRBV5-5 and TRBJ2-5, with D possibly being TRBD2 (7 bases). V gave up 3 bases and J gave up 4 bases, with 13 bases separating them. This CDR3 contains 14 residues. Germline V gene lookup returns CDR1 SGHKS and CDR2 YYEKEE (reference sequence). The CDR3, as DNA: TGTGCCAGCAGCTCGGCGGGGGCCCCAGAGACCCAGTACTTC. As protein: CASSSAGAPETQYF.

The chain recombines TRBV6-1 with TRBJ2-1; D might be TRBD2 (6 bases). The germline CDR1 and CDR2 sequences are MNHNS and SASEGT. This CDR3 region has 11 residues. V lost 6 bases, J lost 9 bases, and 9 bases lay in between. The CDR3 DNA reads as TGTGCCAGCAGGGCGGAGGGTGAGCAGTTCTTC. Translating it yields CASRAEGEQFF.

This clone occurred a few times. The V gene is TRBV6-6, the J gene TRBJ2-7, with 8 bases matching TRBD1. The CDR3 runs 14 residues. Trimming at V came to 0 bases and at J to 6 bases, leaving 4 bases not matched to a gene. The germline V gene encodes CDR1 MNHNY and CDR2 SVGAGI (reference sequence). The CDR3 is CASSYSDRVVEQYF. CDR3 DNA sequence: TGTGCCAGCAGTTACTCGGACAGGGTCGTCGAGCAGTACTTC.

This clone was observed a handful of times. The chain couples TRBV4-1 to TRBJ1-2; 9 nucleotides align to TRBD1. Germline trimming cut 3 bases from V and 6 bases from J; bases unmatched to any gene: 8. The germline V gene has CDR1 MGHRA and CDR2 YSYEKL. The CDR3 length is 15 residues. The CDR3 sequence: CASSQPGTGRNGYTF. CDR3 DNA: TGCGCCAGCAGCCAGCCCGGGACAGGGAGGAATGGCTACACCTTC.

The chain links TRBV19 to TRBJ2-2; tentatively, D is TRBD1 (7 bases). The CDR3 runs to 16 residues. Trimming took 1 base from V and 2 from J, leaving 11 bases between them. Germline V lookup: CDR1 LNHDA, CDR2 SQIVND (reference sequence). CDR3 nucleotides: TGTGCCAGTAGTATAGGGACAGGACTAAACACCGGGGAGCTGTTTTTT. Its translation: CASSIGTGLNTGELFF.

This sequence joins TRBV5-1 and TRBJ2-5; a weak D match, TRBD1 (6 bases). V was clipped by 4 bases and J by 0 bases, with 10 bases between them. The germline V gene encodes CDR1 SGHRS and CDR2 YFSETQ. The CDR3 is 14 residues long. The CDR3 DNA follows: TGCGCCAGCAGCCCTCAGGGGTACCAAGAGACCCAGTACTTC. It encodes CASSPQGYQETQYF.

The CDR3 protein is CASRRGGRAIDEQFF. The CDR3 DNA follows: TGTGCCAGCAGGAGGGGCGGGAGGGCCATAGATGAGCAGTTCTTC. The chain carries TRBV2 and TRBJ2-1, with TRBD2 matching 9 bases. Germline V gene data show CDR1 as SNHLY and CDR2 as FYNNEI. The CDR3 is 15 amino acids. After removal of 6 bases from V and 8 bases from J, the junction contained 11 bases not matched to a gene.

This clone was detected only a few times. The V and J genes are TRBV19 and TRBJ2-1; possible D gene TRBD1, 6 bases. Between the trimmed V and J ends, which lost 3 bases and 13 bases, there was a span of 19 bases. The V gene's germline CDR1 is LNHDA and CDR2 SQIVND (reference sequence). The CDR3 length is 14 residues. The CDR3 spells CASSMLGGQSGQFF. CDR3 nucleotides: TGTGCCAGTAGTATGCTAGGGGGTCAATCAGGACAGTTCTTC.

This sequence joins TRBV30 and TRBJ2-7; D perhaps matches TRBD2 (6 bases). The CDR3 length is 15 residues. Germline V gives CDR1 GTSNPN, CDR2 SVGIG (reference sequence). V lost 0 bases to trimming and J lost 6 bases, with 18 bases between them. CDR3 amino acids: CAWSVAGGWRIEQYF. DNA of the CDR3: TGTGCCTGGAGTGTGGCCGGAGGGTGGCGGATCGAGCAGTACTTC.

The rearrangement joins TRBV7-8 to TRBJ2-7; D perhaps matches TRBD2 (6 bases). Trimming left V 1 base short and J 5 bases short, with 12 bases between. The CDR3 has 14 residues. Germline CDR1 and CDR2: SGHVS and FQNEAQ. The CDR3 region is CASSLGGLFDEQYF. DNA of the CDR3: TGTGCCAGCAGCTTAGGGGGACTCTTCGACGAGCAGTACTTC. The full variable domain, in which reference TRBV7-8 and TRBJ2-7 provide the parts outside the CDR3, is GAGVSQSPRYKVAKRGQDVALRCDPISGHVSLFWYQQALGQGPEFLTYFQNEAQLDKSGLPSDRFFAERPEGSVSTLKIQRTQQEDSAVYLCASSLGGLFDEQYFGPGTRLTVT.

The chain carries TRBV19 and TRBJ2-5; maybe TRBD2 (7 bases). Per the germline V gene, CDR1 is LNHDA and CDR2 is SQIVND (reference sequence). This CDR3 has 12 residues. Trimming shortened V by 9 bases and J by 5 bases, and 13 bases separated the two germline ends. CDR3 loop: CASRGGGETQYF. Written as DNA, the CDR3 is TGTGCCAGCCGGGGAGGGGGTGAGACCCAGTACTTC.

There are a few counts of this clone. The chain uses TRBV27 and TRBJ1-1; D is uncertain. Deletions cut 1 base from V and 3 bases from J, with 6 bases between. This CDR3 comprises 13 residues. Per germline, CDR1 MNHEY and CDR2 SMNVEV (reference sequence). The CDR3: CASSLWADTEAFF. CDR3 in DNA: TGTGCCAGCAGTTTATGGGCAGACACTGAAGCTTTCTTT.

The rearrangement uses TRBV7-9 and TRBJ2-6; TRBD2 might be the D (6 bases). The V gene lost 3 bases and the J gene lost 0 bases, with 6 bases spanning the gap. The CDR3 has 15 residues. CDR1 is SEHNR and CDR2 is FQNEAQ in the germline V gene (reference sequence). CDR3 sequence: CASSFGGSGANVLTF. CDR3 DNA: TGTGCCAGCAGCTTCGGGGGCTCTGGGGCCAACGTCCTGACTTTC.

CDR3 DNA: TGTGCCAGCAGCTTAGTTACTAAAACAGATACGCAGTATTTT. This encodes CASSLVTKTDTQYF. The chain is built from TRBV11-2 and TRBJ2-3; D unresolved. This CDR3 contains 14 residues. V lost 1 base to trimming and J lost 3 bases, with 8 bases between them. The germline V gene encodes CDR1 SGHAT and CDR2 FQNNGV.

This chain connects TRBV18 to TRBJ2-1; TRBD2 agrees at 13 bases. The trim removed 3 bases at V and 6 bases at J, leaving 2 bases unmatched. Germline V CDR1 and CDR2: KGHSH, LQKENI. The CDR3 length is 15 residues. The CDR3 protein is CASSPGLAGRNEQFF. In DNA form, the CDR3 reads TGTGCCAGCTCACCGGGACTAGCGGGGCGCAATGAGCAGTTCTTC. The full variable domain, its missing parts supplied by reference TRBV18 and TRBJ2-1, is NAGVMQNPRHLVRRRGQEARLRCSPMKGHSHVYWYRQLPEEGLKFMVYLQKENIIDESGMPKERFSAEFPKEGPSILRIQQVVRGDSAAYFCASSPGLAGRNEQFFGPGTRLTVL.

J is TRBJ1-6 and V is TRBV18, with 8 nucleotides matching TRBD1. Germline trimming cut 0 bases from V and 9 bases from J; bases unmatched to any gene: 7. Per germline, CDR1 KGHSH and CDR2 LQKENI. CDR3 size: 16 residues. CDR3 nucleotides: TGTGCCAGCTCACCACCAGGAGGGCAGGGGGCTTCACCCCTCCACTTT. Amino acid sequence: CASSPPGGQGASPLHF.

CDR3: CATEWGRAADTQYF. DNA for the CDR3: TGCGCCACCGAGTGGGGGAGGGCCGCAGATACGCAGTATTTT. This chain connects TRBV10-1 to TRBJ2-3, with TRBD2 identical over 7 bases. The CDR3 has 14 residues. Trimming at V came to 10 bases and at J to 4 bases, leaving 11 bases not matched to a gene. Germline CDR1 reads WNHNN; CDR2 reads SYGVQD (reference sequence).

The gene calls are TRBV6-5 and TRBJ1-2; D is perhaps TRBD1 (5 bases). V lost 10 bases, J lost 0 bases, and 12 bases lay in between. This CDR3 comprises 13 residues. CDR1 is MNHEY, CDR2 SVGAGI, per germline. CDR3 sequence reads: CATMTDSNYGYTF. CDR3 bases: TGTGCCACCATGACAGACTCTAACTATGGCTACACCTTC.

The chain recombines TRBV4-2 with TRBJ2-5; 9 positions agree with TRBD2. The J call is in doubt because the DNA end fits TRBJ2-7 better. This CDR3 is built from 16 residues. Per germline, CDR1 LGHNA and CDR2 YNFKEQ. CDR3: CASSQEMGGRAYEQYF. CDR3 coding DNA: TGTGCCAGCAGCCAAGAAATGGGCGGGAGGGCCTACGAGCAGTACTTC.

The CDR3 sequence: CASSIRERDTQYF. The CDR3 nucleotides read TGTGCCAGTAGTATCCGGGAGAGGGATACGCAGTATTTT. The V call is TRBV19, the J call TRBJ2-3, with D tentatively TRBD2 (6 bases). This CDR3 is built from 13 residues. Germline CDR1 is LNHDA and CDR2 is SQIVND (reference sequence). V lost 3 bases and J lost 6, with 10 bases in between.

In this sample, this clone turned up a few times. V is TRBV29-1 and J is TRBJ2-1, with TRBD2 matching over 13 bases. This CDR3 has 18 residues. Germline CDR1 and CDR2: SQVTM and ANQGSEA. Unmatched junction bases numbered 12, after V lost 7 bases and J lost 0 bases. The CDR3 loop reads CSGILAGGSWSSYNEQFF. CDR3 bases: TGCAGCGGTATACTAGCGGGGGGGTCTTGGAGCTCCTACAATGAGCAGTTCTTC.

The genes are TRBV10-3 and TRBJ1-2; D gene uncertain. V shed 2 bases and J shed 4 bases, with 5 bases lying between them. CDR3 size: 12 residues. Germline V gives CDR1 ENHRY, CDR2 SYGVKD. The CDR3 is CAISETAYGYTF. The CDR3 nucleotides read TGTGCCATCAGTGAGACAGCCTATGGCTACACCTTC.

The V call is TRBV7-2, the J call TRBJ2-7; 9 nucleotides align to TRBD2. The CDR3 is 15 amino acids. CDR1 and CDR2 (germline): SGHTA, FQGNSA. Trimming removed 6 bases from V and 3 bases from J; junction bases left unmatched: 9. The CDR3 is CASREGPAGGYEQYF. In nucleotides, the CDR3 is TGTGCCAGCAGAGAAGGCCCAGCGGGAGGCTACGAGCAGTACTTC.

V gene TRBV10-1 combines with J gene TRBJ2-3, with 7 bases identical to TRBD1. The CDR3 loop spans 14 amino acids. Germline trimming cut 4 bases from V and 2 bases from J; bases unmatched to any gene: 3. CDR1 and CDR2 (germline): WNHNN, SYGVQD (reference sequence). The CDR3 loop reads CASSADRDTDTQYF. The CDR3, as DNA: TGCGCCAGCAGTGCTGACAGGGACACAGATACGCAGTATTTT.

The J gene is TRBJ1-5, the V gene TRBV30; the match to TRBD1 covers 8 bases. Germline CDR1 and CDR2: GTSNPN and SVGIG (reference sequence). This CDR3 contains 13 residues. After removal of 3 bases from V and 2 bases from J, the junction contained 0 bases not matched to a gene. Written as DNA, the CDR3 is TGTGCCTGGAGGACAGGGGGCAATCAGCCCCAGCATTTT. Amino acids: CAWRTGGNQPQHF.